These 17 T cell receptor beta chains share one sample of origin, sequenced in a study of cytomegalovirus exposure and HLA in healthy donors. Use of 60 Vbeta and 13 Jbeta primers characterized the PCR. Assay used: immunoSEQ multiplex PCR; TCRdb lists only in-frame clones, some missing. The data contain some 90,000 clones, approximately 80% of them singletons. The specimen sequenced was PBMCs. The receptors originated from a man aged 25 to 40 in good health and CMV-seronegative.

The chain carries TRBV4-2 and TRBJ2-2, with 13 bases aligning to TRBD2. Trimming removed 1 base from V and 1 base from J; junction bases left unmatched: 0. CDR1 and CDR2 from the germline V gene are LGHNA and YNFKEQ. The CDR3 length is 17 residues. The CDR3: CASSQGLAGGNTGELFF. Written as DNA, the CDR3 is TGTGCCAGCAGCCAAGGACTAGCGGGGGGGAACACCGGGGAGCTGTTTTTT.

The V gene is TRBV5-1, the J gene TRBJ1-4; perhaps TRBD1 as D (6 bases). Germline V CDR1 and CDR2: SGHRS, YFSETQ. Trimming shortened V by 6 bases and J by 4 bases, and 16 bases separated the two germline ends. This CDR3 contains 15 residues. The DNA of the CDR3 is TGCGCCAGCACCCCGTCCCAGGGGTTTAATGAAAAACTGTTTTTT. This codes for CASTPSQGFNEKLFF.

This clone was seen a single time. This rearrangement joins TRBV18 to TRBJ1-2, with TRBD1 matching 7 bases. Unmatched junction bases numbered 7, after V lost 3 bases and J lost 6 bases. The CDR3 is 14 amino acids. Germline V CDR1 and CDR2: KGHSH, LQKENI. The chain's CDR3 is CASSPTDRADGYTF. As DNA, the CDR3 is TGTGCCAGCTCACCTACAGACAGGGCGGATGGCTACACCTTC.

The chain is built from TRBV6-5 and TRBJ2-2, with D tentatively TRBD1 (6 bases). V gave up 5 bases and J gave up 5 bases, with 15 bases separating them. The CDR3 is 15 amino acids. CDR1 MNHEY and CDR2 SVGAGI come from the germline V gene. The CDR3 region is CASSPRTVRTGELFF. The CDR3 nucleotides are TGTGCCAGCAGTCCTCGGACAGTTCGAACCGGGGAGCTGTTTTTT.

The rearrangement joins TRBV7-8 to TRBJ2-1; D possibly corresponds to TRBD1 (6 bases). From germline, CDR1 is SGHVS and CDR2 FQNEAQ. The ends were cut back, 1 base at V and 5 bases at J, with 12 bases in the middle. The CDR3 spans 15 residues. The CDR3 nucleotides are TGTGCCAGCAGCTTAGGCCAGGGGCAAAACAATGAGCAGTTCTTC. This sequence encodes CASSLGQGQNNEQFF.

The chain combines TRBV2 with TRBJ1-5, with D uncertain. Trimming took off 5 bases at V and 0 bases at J, with 11 bases between the two ends. CDR1 is SNHLY, CDR2 FYNNEI, per germline. The CDR3 has 15 residues. The CDR3 DNA reads TGTGCCAGCAGTCGTGACAAGATTAGCAATCAGCCCCAGCATTTT. This gives the protein CASSRDKISNQPQHF.

This clone was seen once. The chain is built from TRBV27 and TRBJ2-3; D not resolved. CDR1 and CDR2 from the germline V gene are MNHEY and SMNVEV (reference sequence). This CDR3 has 15 residues. V was clipped by 0 bases and J by 2 bases, with 9 bases between them. The CDR3 DNA follows: TGTGCCAGCAGTTTATCGGCCAGAAACACAGATACGCAGTATTTT. This encodes CASSLSARNTDTQYF.

This chain uses TRBV10-3 with TRBJ1-1; no clear D gene. This CDR3 has 15 amino acids. Germline V gene sequence: CDR1 ENHRY, CDR2 SYGVKD. Trimming shortened V by 0 bases and J by 3 bases, and 11 bases separated the two germline ends. CDR3 sequence reads: CAISESAPIDTEAFF. CDR3 bases: TGTGCCATCAGTGAGTCGGCCCCGATTGACACTGAAGCTTTCTTT.

This chain uses TRBV11-2 with TRBJ2-1; a weak D match, TRBD1 (5 bases). V lost 4 bases, J lost 9 bases, and 10 bases lay in between. The CDR3 extends over 12 amino acids. CDR1 and CDR2 (germline): SGHAT, FQNNGV. The DNA for the CDR3 is TGTGCCAGCAGCTCCAGCGACAGTGAGCAGTTCTTC. This translates into CASSSSDSEQFF. Drawing the rest from reference TRBV11-2 and TRBJ2-1, the complete variable domain is EAGVAQSPRYKIIEKRQSVAFWCNPISGHATLYWYQQILGQGPKLLIQFQNNGVVDDSQLPKDRFSAERLKGVDSTLKIQPAKLEDSAVYLCASSSSDSEQFFGPGTRLTVL.

This clone appeared a few times. The rearrangement links TRBV11-3 to TRBJ2-2, with a weak D call TRBD1 (6 bases). Germline-derived CDR1 and CDR2 are SGHNT and YENEEA. This CDR3 contains 13 residues. Trimming pared 6 bases from V and 5 bases from J, leaving 10 bases between. The CDR3 bases are TGTGCCAGCAGATTCCAGGGGACCGGGGAGCTGTTTTTT. Encoded protein: CASRFQGTGELFF. Supplemented by reference TRBV11-3 and TRBJ2-2, the full variable domain reads EAGVVQSPRYKIIEKKQPVAFWCNPISGHNTLYWYLQNLGQGPELLIRYENEEAVDDSQLPKDRFSAERLKGVDSTLKIQPAELGDSAVYLCASRFQGTGELFFGEGSRLTVL.

This clone was seen more than once but under ten times. The V call is TRBV28, the J call TRBJ1-6; possible D gene TRBD1, 5 bases. The CDR3 spans 15 residues. Trimming removed 7 bases at V and 8 bases at J, with 18 bases between. CDR1 and CDR2 from the germline V gene are MDHEN and SYDVKM. CDR3 region: CASTPRGVWYSPLHF. The CDR3 region has the DNA TGTGCCAGCACCCCCCGGGGGGTATGGTATTCACCCCTCCACTTT. Looking up the rest from reference TRBV28 and TRBJ1-6 gives the full variable domain: DVKVTQSSRYLVKRTGEKVFLECVQDMDHENMFWYRQDPGLGLRLIYFSYDVKMKEKGDIPEGYSVSREKKERFSLILESASTNQTSMYLCASTPRGVWYSPLHFGNGTRLTVT.

J is TRBJ2-1 and V is TRBV5-1; 7 bases match TRBD1. The junction had 9 bases not matched to a gene; V was cut back by 0 bases and J by 9 bases. Germline CDR1 reads SGHRS; CDR2 reads YFSETQ. This CDR3 contains 15 residues. The CDR3 DNA follows: TGCGCCAGCAGCTTGGAGCAGGGGGTAGTGGGTGAGCAGTTCTTC. This gives the protein CASSLEQGVVGEQFF.

The sample holds a few counts of this clone. J is TRBJ1-2 and V is TRBV5-6; no clear D. CDR1 is SGHDT, CDR2 YYEEEE, per germline. The CDR3 is made up of 14 amino acids. V lost 2 bases and J 6 bases, leaving 14 bases between the germline ends. The CDR3 nucleotides are TGTGCCAGCAGCTTAGAGGCAACCGTCAATGGCTACACCTTC. Translation gives CASSLEATVNGYTF.

The genes are TRBV2 and TRBJ2-5; D possibly corresponds to TRBD2 (5 bases). Trimming pared 8 bases from V and 2 bases from J, leaving 9 bases between. The CDR3 spans 12 residues. From germline, CDR1 is SNHLY and CDR2 FYNNEI. For the CDR3, the DNA is TGTGCCAGCTTGGAGGCACAAGAGACCCAGTACTTC. Translated: CASLEAQETQYF.

This chain uses TRBV7-9 with TRBJ1-2; D is unresolved. Trimming pared 5 bases from V and 8 bases from J, leaving 15 bases between. The CDR3 has 13 residues. The V gene's germline CDR1 is SEHNR and CDR2 FQNEAQ (reference sequence). The CDR3 DNA reads as TGTGCCAGCAGCCTAGACTGGTCGCGGGGCTACACCTTC. This encodes CASSLDWSRGYTF.

The V gene is TRBV5-8, the J gene TRBJ2-1; 7 bases fit TRBD2. The CDR3 totals 17 residues. The V segment lost 3 bases and the J segment 0 bases; nucleotides outside the gene matches: 9. Per the germline V gene, CDR1 is SGHTS and CDR2 is YDEGEE. CDR3 amino acids: CASSWKPAGSSYNEQFF. The CDR3 DNA is TGTGCCAGCAGCTGGAAACCAGCGGGGAGCTCCTACAATGAGCAGTTCTTC.

The table lists this clone with a few counts. The V gene is TRBV19, the J gene TRBJ1-1; TRBD1 matches 7 bases. The CDR3 is 14 amino acids. CDR1 LNHDA and CDR2 SQIVND come from the germline V gene (reference sequence). V lost 5 bases, J lost 10 bases, and 13 bases stayed unmatched. The CDR3 sequence is CASSVGQTSLGAFF. For the CDR3, the DNA is TGTGCCAGTAGTGTGGGACAGACATCCTTAGGAGCTTTCTTT.